Presented here are 18 T cell receptor beta chains from one specimen sequenced in a study of T cells in Graves' hyperthyroidism and ophthalmopathy (dated by TCRdb to the late 2010s). The library was produced with multiplex PCR. TCRdb shows the sequencer as Illumina HiSeq 2000. TCR beta CDR3 regions were amplified from RNA transcripts. A first-round RT-PCR of the TCR CDR3 used the HTBI primer set with the Qiagen OneStep RT-PCR kit. Starting from the raw public reads, TCRdb applied fastp trimming at Q25, assembled clones with MiXCR and retained in-frame beta chains. Rows matching on CDR3 protein sequence are summarized as one entry with the most common DNA and genes. For this sample the table gives around 420,000 distinct CDR3 sequences, of which 15% to 19% were detected only once. Approximately 14% of the sample lies in the top ten. Sequencing used blood. All receptors derive from a woman younger than 35 with Graves' hyperthyroidism.

This clonotype appeared a few times. The genes are TRBV7-2 and TRBJ1-2; no firm D call. The CDR3 has 15 amino acids. Deletions cut 3 bases from V and 0 bases from J, with 11 bases between. Germline CDR1 reads SGHTA; CDR2 reads FQGNSA. CDR3 DNA: TGTGCCAGCAGCTTTAGTGCCGGCACTAACTATGGCTACACCTTC. Amino acids: CASSFSAGTNYGYTF. The full variable domain, its missing parts supplied by reference TRBV7-2 and TRBJ1-2, is GAGVSQSPSNKVTEKGKDVELRCDPISGHTALYWYRQSLGQGLEFLIYFQGNSAPDKSGLPSDRFSAERTGGSVSTLTIQRTQQEDSAVYLCASSFSAGTNYGYTFGSGTRLTVV.

J is TRBJ1-5 and V is TRBV29-1; a possible D gene is TRBD1 (5 bases). The CDR3 has 13 amino acids. V lost 4 bases to trimming and J lost 8 bases, with 15 bases between them. Germline values: CDR1 SQVTM, CDR2 ANQGSEA. CDR3 coding DNA: TGCAGCGTTGCCTCAGGGTCAGTGGAGCCCCAGCATTTT. This encodes CSVASGSVEPQHF.

At least ten counts were recorded for this clonotype. This chain joins TRBV2 and TRBJ1-4; D is perhaps TRBD1 (6 bases). CDR3 length: 16 amino acids. Looked up from germline, CDR1 is SNHLY and CDR2 is FYNNEI. Trimming shortened V by 2 bases and J by 5 bases, and 15 bases separated the two germline ends. The CDR3 protein is CASSERGSGGNEKLFF. CDR3 nucleotide sequence: TGTGCCAGCAGTGAAAGGGGGTCAGGTGGGAATGAAAAACTGTTTTTT.

At least ten counts were recorded for this clonotype. The genes are TRBV3-1 and TRBJ1-1; 9 bases line up with TRBD1. The CDR3 consists of 19 residues. The junction had 16 bases not matched to a gene; V was cut back by 1 base and J by 4 bases. CDR1 and CDR2 from the germline V gene are LGHDT and YNNKEL (reference sequence). The CDR3 DNA reads as TGTGCCAGCAGCCAAGCCTGGGGCCTTTGGGACAGGGTAGGCACTGAAGCTTTCTTT. Translating gives CASSQAWGLWDRVGTEAFF.

The genes are TRBV4-1 and TRBJ2-7; 12 bases line up with TRBD2. Losses at the gene ends were 3 bases for V and 3 bases for J; bases not matched to a gene: 3. Germline assignment: CDR1 MGHRA and CDR2 YSYEKL. CDR3 length equals 15 residues. In DNA, the CDR3 is TGCGCCAGCAGCCAGCCTAGCGGGAGGGTCTACGAGCAGTACTTC. Residues: CASSQPSGRVYEQYF.

This clonotype was seen a few times. The gene calls are TRBV24-1 and TRBJ1-2; D may be TRBD1 (6 bases). In germline, CDR1 is KGHDR, CDR2 SFDVKD. V was trimmed by 4 bases and J by 8 bases, leaving 13 bases between them. The CDR3 runs 13 residues. In DNA form, the CDR3 reads TGTGCCACCAGTGAGGCAGGGGATGCAGGCTACACCTTC. Translating it yields CATSEAGDAGYTF.

The chain links TRBV7-3 to TRBJ2-5; 7 nucleotides agree with TRBD1. The CDR3 has 13 residues. Germline values: CDR1 SGHTA, CDR2 FQGTGA. Unmatched junction bases numbered 4, after V lost 4 bases and J lost 5 bases. CDR3 sequence reads: CASSSQQGETQYF. CDR3 coding DNA: TGTGCCAGCAGCTCTCAACAGGGGGAGACCCAGTACTTC.

This clonotype showed up many times. This chain links TRBV20-1 with TRBJ2-7, with 10 nucleotides matching TRBD1. Trimming took 5 bases from V and 3 from J; bases not matched to a gene: 4. This CDR3 is built from 13 residues. Per germline, CDR1 DFQATT and CDR2 SNEGSKA (reference sequence). The CDR3 reads CSASRDRGYEQYF. Written as DNA, the CDR3 is TGCAGTGCTTCACGGGACAGGGGCTACGAGCAGTACTTC.

In its sample, this clonotype was seen many times. The CDR3 is CASSPQQGPAYF. CDR3 DNA: TGTGCCAGCAGCCCTCAGCAGGGACCCGCATATTTT. This sequence joins TRBV28 and TRBJ1-3; tentatively, D is TRBD1 (5 bases). Germline loops: CDR1 MDHEN, CDR2 SYDVKM. CDR3 length: 12 residues. Deletions cut 6 bases from V and 15 bases from J, with 18 bases between.

Only a few counts were recorded for this clonotype. V and J are TRBV5-1 and TRBJ2-5; 7 bases line up with TRBD1. The CDR3 runs to 15 residues. CDR1 and CDR2 from the germline V gene are SGHRS and YFSETQ. V shed 2 bases and J 5 bases; nucleotides not matched to a gene: 9. This CDR3 reads CASSFRQGERETQYF. The CDR3 bases are TGCGCCAGCAGCTTTCGGCAGGGGGAACGGGAGACCCAGTACTTC. The full variable domain, completed using reference TRBV5-1 and TRBJ2-5, is KAGVTQTPRYLIKTRGQQVTLSCSPISGHRSVSWYQQTPGQGLQFLFEYFSETQRNKGNFPGRFSGRQFSNSRSEMNVSTLELGDSALYLCASSFRQGERETQYFGPGTRLLVL.

The sample holds many counts of this clonotype. The chain joins TRBV20-1 to TRBJ2-7; no clear D gene. The germline gives CDR1 DFQATT, CDR2 SNEGSKA (reference sequence). The CDR3 sequence is 15 residues long. V dropped 2 bases and J dropped 1 base, with 15 bases sitting between them. CDR3 region: CSARSPGLGSYEQYF. The CDR3 region has the DNA TGCAGTGCTAGATCCCCTGGCCTAGGATCCTACGAGCAGTACTTC.

Ten or more counts support this clonotype. The chain joins TRBV29-1 to TRBJ2-2, with unresolved D. CDR1 is SQVTM, CDR2 ANQGSEA, per germline. V dropped 4 bases and J dropped 1 base, with 4 bases sitting between them. CDR3 length: 12 residues. This CDR3 is CSVAKNTGELFF. CDR3 sequence (DNA): TGCAGCGTTGCAAAGAACACCGGGGAGCTGTTTTTT.

This clonotype occurred many times. The rearrangement uses TRBV3-1 and TRBJ1-4; no clear D. Between the trimmed V and J ends, which lost 8 bases and 6 bases, there was a span of 13 bases. From germline, CDR1 is LGHDT and CDR2 YNNKEL (reference sequence). This CDR3 region has 13 residues. CDR3: CASAETRDEKLFF. CDR3 DNA: TGTGCCAGCGCAGAGACTAGGGATGAAAAACTGTTTTTT.

The chain links TRBV15 to TRBJ2-7; D not resolved. The CDR3 length is 14 residues. The V end was cut by 1 base, the J end by 9 bases, with 16 bases between. The germline CDR1 and CDR2 sequences are LNHNV and YYDKDF (reference sequence). This CDR3 is CATSRVGVGEGQYF. CDR3 sequence (DNA): TGTGCCACCAGCAGAGTTGGGGTGGGCGAAGGGCAGTACTTC.

The table lists this clonotype with many counts. The CDR3 here is CASSIGLNQPQHF. The CDR3 nucleotides are TGCGCCAGCAGCATCGGCCTCAATCAGCCCCAGCATTTT. The chain couples TRBV5-1 to TRBJ1-5; D gene uncertain. This CDR3 comprises 13 residues. The V end was cut by 4 bases, the J end by 3 bases, with 8 bases between. Per the germline V gene, CDR1 is SGHRS and CDR2 is YFSETQ.

This clonotype was seen repeatedly, ten times or more. The chain carries TRBV27 and TRBJ2-1, with 9 positions matching TRBD2. Trimming removed 5 bases from V and 0 bases from J; junction bases left unmatched: 14. Germline V lookup: CDR1 MNHEY, CDR2 SMNVEV (reference sequence). The CDR3 runs 19 residues. This chain's CDR3 is CASSRRLAEALSSYNEQFF. Here the CDR3 DNA reads TGTGCCAGCAGTCGTCGACTAGCGGAGGCCCTGAGCTCCTACAATGAGCAGTTCTTC.

This clonotype was seen many times. The CDR3 region is CSAGAGSIDTQYF. CDR3 in DNA: TGCAGTGCCGGAGCGGGGTCGATTGATACGCAGTATTTT. The chain employs TRBV20-1 and TRBJ2-3; 7 positions agree with TRBD2. V dropped 6 bases and J dropped 6; count of bases not matched to a gene: 9. The V gene's germline CDR1 is DFQATT and CDR2 SNEGSKA (reference sequence). The CDR3 covers 13 residues.

Many counts were recorded for this clonotype. This chain joins TRBV7-2 and TRBJ2-5; 11 positions match TRBD2. The CDR3 is 15 residues long. Trimming at V came to 3 bases and at J to 2 bases, leaving 2 bases not matched to a gene. Germline V lookup: CDR1 SGHTA, CDR2 FQGNSA. The chain's CDR3 is CASSLGLAAQETQYF. CDR3 nucleotide sequence: TGTGCCAGCAGCTTGGGACTAGCGGCACAAGAGACCCAGTACTTC. The full variable domain, with the rest looked up from reference TRBV7-2 and TRBJ2-5, is GAGVSQSPSNKVTEKGKDVELRCDPISGHTALYWYRQSLGQGLEFLIYFQGNSAPDKSGLPSDRFSAERTGGSVSTLTIQRTQQEDSAVYLCASSLGLAAQETQYFGPGTRLLVL.